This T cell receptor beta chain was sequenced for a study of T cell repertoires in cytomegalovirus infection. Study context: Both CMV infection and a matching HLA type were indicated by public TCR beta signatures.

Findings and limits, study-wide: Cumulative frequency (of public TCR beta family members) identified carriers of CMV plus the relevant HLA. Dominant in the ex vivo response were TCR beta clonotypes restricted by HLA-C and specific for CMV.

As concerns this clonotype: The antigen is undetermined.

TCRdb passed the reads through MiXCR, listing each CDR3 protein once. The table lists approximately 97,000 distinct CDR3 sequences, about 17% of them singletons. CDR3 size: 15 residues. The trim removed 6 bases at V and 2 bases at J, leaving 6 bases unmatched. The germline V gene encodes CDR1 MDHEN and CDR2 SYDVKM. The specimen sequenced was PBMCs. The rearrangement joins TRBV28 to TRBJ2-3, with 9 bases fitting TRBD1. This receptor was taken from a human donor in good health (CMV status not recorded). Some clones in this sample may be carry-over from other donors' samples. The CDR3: CASSIQGANTDTQYF. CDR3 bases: TGTGCCAGCAGCATACAGGGGGCCAACACAGATACGCAGTATTTT.